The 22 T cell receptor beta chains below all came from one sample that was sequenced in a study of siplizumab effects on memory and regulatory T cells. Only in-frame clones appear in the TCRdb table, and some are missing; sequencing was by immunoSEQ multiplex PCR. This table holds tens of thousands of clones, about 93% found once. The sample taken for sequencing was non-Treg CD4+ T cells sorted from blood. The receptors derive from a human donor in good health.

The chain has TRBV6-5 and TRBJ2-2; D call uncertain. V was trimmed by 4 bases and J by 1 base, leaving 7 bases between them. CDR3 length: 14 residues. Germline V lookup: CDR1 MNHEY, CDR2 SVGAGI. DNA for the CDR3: TGTGCCAGCAGTTTCGCAGTGAACACCGGGGAGCTGTTTTTT. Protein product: CASSFAVNTGELFF.

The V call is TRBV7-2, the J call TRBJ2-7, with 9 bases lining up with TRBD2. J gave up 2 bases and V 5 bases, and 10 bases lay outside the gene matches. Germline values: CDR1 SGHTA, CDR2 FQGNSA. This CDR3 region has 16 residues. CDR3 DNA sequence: TGTGCCAGCAGCAAACAAGGACTAGCGCGAACCTACGAGCAGTACTTC. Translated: CASSKQGLARTYEQYF.

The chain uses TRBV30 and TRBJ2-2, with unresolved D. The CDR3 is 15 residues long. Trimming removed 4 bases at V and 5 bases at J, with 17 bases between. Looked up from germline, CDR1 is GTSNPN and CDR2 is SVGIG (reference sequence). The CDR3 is CAWTGLGRGTGELFF. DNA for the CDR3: TGTGCCTGGACCGGCTTAGGCCGAGGTACCGGGGAGCTGTTTTTT.

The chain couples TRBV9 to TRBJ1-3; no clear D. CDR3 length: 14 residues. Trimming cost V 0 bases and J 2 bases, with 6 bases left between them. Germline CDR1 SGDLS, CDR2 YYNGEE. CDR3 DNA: TGTGCCAGCAGCGTAGAGCCAGCTGGAAACACCATATATTTT. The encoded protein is CASSVEPAGNTIYF.

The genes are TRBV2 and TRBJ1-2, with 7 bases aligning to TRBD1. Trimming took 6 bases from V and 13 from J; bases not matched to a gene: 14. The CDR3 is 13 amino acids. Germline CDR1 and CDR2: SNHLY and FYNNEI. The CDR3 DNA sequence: TGTGCCAGCAGCAACCTACCTTTGACAGGGCGCACCTTC. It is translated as CASSNLPLTGRTF.

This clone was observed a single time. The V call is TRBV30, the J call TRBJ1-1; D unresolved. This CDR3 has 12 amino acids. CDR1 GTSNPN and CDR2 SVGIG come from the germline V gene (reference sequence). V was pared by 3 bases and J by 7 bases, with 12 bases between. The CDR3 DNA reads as TGTGCCTGGAGGTTGTCCGTGGGTGAAGCTTTCTTT. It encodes CAWRLSVGEAFF.

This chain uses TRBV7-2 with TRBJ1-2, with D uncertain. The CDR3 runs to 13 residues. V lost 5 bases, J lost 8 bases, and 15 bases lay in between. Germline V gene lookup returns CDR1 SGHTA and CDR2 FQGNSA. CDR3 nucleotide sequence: TGTGCCAGCAGCCCAGACTGGTCTTGGGGCTACACCTTC. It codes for CASSPDWSWGYTF.

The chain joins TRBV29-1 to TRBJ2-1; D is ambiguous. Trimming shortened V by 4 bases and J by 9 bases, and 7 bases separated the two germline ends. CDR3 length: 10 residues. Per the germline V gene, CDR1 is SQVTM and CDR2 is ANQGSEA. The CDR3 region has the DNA TGCAGCGTTGGGCAAGCTGAGCAGTTCTTC. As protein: CSVGQAEQFF.

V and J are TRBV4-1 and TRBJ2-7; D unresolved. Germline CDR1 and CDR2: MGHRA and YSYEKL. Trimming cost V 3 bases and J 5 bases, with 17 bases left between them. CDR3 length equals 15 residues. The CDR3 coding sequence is TGCGCCAGCAGCCACCCACCGAAAGGGATCCACGAGCAGTACTTC. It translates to CASSHPPKGIHEQYF.

CDR3 sequence reads: CASSQVFAGMNTEAFF. The CDR3 nucleotides read TGTGCCAGCAGCCAAGTCTTTGCGGGAATGAACACTGAAGCTTTCTTT. The rearrangement links TRBV14 to TRBJ1-1; no clear D gene. The CDR3 contains 16 residues. Germline-derived CDR1 and CDR2 are SGHDN and FVKESK. V was cut by 1 base and J by 0 bases, with 12 bases left in between.

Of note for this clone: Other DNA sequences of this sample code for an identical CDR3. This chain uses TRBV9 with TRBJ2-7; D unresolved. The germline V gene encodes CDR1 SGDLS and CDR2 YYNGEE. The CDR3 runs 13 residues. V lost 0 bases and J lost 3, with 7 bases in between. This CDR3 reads CASSVEPGYEQYF. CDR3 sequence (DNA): TGTGCCAGCAGCGTAGAACCGGGCTACGAGCAGTACTTC.

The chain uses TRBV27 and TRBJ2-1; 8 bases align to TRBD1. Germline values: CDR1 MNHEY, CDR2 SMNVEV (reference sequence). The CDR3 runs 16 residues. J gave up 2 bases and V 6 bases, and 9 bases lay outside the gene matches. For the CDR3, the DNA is TGTGCCAGCAGCCGAAATGACAGGGGAACCTACAATGAGCAGTTCTTC. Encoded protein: CASSRNDRGTYNEQFF.

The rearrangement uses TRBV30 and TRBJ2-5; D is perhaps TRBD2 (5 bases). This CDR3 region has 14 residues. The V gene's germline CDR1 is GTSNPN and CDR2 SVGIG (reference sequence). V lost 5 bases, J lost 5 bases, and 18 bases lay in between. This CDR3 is CAWDNSGIAETQYF. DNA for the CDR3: TGTGCCTGGGACAATTCCGGGATCGCGGAGACCCAGTACTTC.

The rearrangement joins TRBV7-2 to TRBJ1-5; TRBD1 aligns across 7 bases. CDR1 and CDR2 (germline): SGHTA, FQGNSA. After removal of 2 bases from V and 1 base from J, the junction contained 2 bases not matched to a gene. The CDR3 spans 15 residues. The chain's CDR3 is CASSLRGLSNQPQHF. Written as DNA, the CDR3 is TGTGCCAGCAGCTTAAGGGGGCTGAGCAATCAGCCCCAGCATTTT.

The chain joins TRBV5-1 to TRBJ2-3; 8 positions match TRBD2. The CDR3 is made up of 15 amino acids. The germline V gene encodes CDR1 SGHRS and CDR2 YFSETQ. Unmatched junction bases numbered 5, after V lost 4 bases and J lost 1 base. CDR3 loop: CASSLSGVGTDTQYF. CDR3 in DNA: TGCGCCAGCAGCCTTAGCGGGGTGGGCACAGATACGCAGTATTTT.

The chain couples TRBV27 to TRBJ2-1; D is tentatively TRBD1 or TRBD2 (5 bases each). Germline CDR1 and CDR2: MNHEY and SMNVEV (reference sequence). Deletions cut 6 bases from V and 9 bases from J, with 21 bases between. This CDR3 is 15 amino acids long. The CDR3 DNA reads TGTGCCAGCAGCCAAACTGGGGGAGCCTCGTTTGAGCAGTTCTTC. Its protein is CASSQTGGASFEQFF.

The CDR3, as DNA: TGTGCCAGCAGCTTCGGCACCGAGTACGGTGAGCAGTTCTTC. This translates into CASSFGTEYGEQFF. The rearrangement joins TRBV11-1 to TRBJ2-1; D is undetermined. Deletions cut 3 bases from V and 9 bases from J, with 15 bases between. This CDR3 contains 14 residues. The germline V gene encodes CDR1 SGHAT and CDR2 FQDESV (reference sequence).

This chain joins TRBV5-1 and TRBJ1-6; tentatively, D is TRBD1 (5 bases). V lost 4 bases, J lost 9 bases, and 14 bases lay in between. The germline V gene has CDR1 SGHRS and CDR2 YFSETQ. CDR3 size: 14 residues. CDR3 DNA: TGCGCCAGCAGCCCCCTCGGGGCTACTTCACCCCTCCACTTT. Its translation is CASSPLGATSPLHF. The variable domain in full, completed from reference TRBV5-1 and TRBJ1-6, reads KAGVTQTPRYLIKTRGQQVTLSCSPISGHRSVSWYQQTPGQGLQFLFEYFSETQRNKGNFPGRFSGRQFSNSRSEMNVSTLELGDSALYLCASSPLGATSPLHFGNGTRLTVT.

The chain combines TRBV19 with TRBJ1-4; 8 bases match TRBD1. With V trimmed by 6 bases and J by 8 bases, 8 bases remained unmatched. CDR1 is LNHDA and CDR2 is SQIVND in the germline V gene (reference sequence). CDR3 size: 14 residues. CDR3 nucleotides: TGTGCCAGTAGCCCTGGACAGGGCCGAGAAAAACTGTTTTTT. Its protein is CASSPGQGREKLFF.

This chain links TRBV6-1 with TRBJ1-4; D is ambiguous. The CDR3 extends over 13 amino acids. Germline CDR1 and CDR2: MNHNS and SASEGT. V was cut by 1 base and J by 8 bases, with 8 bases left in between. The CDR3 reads CASSEGPWEKLFF. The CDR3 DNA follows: TGTGCCAGCAGTGAAGGGCCGTGGGAAAAACTGTTTTTT.

CDR3 DNA sequence: TGTGCCAGCACTTTTTCAGGGTTAGGTACCGGGGAGCTGTTTTTT. Protein product: CASTFSGLGTGELFF. V usage is TRBV2 and J usage is TRBJ2-2, with a tentative D call TRBD1 (5 bases). Germline loops: CDR1 SNHLY, CDR2 FYNNEI. With 7 bases removed from V and 5 bases from J, the gap between germline ends came to 17 bases. The length of the CDR3 is 15 residues.

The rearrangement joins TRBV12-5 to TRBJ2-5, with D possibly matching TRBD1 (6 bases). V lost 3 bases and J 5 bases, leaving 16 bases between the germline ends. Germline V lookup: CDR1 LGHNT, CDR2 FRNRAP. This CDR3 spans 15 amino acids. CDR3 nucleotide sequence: TGTGCTAGTGGTTTCACAGGGCGAGGCACTGAGACCCAGTACTTC. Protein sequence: CASGFTGRGTETQYF.